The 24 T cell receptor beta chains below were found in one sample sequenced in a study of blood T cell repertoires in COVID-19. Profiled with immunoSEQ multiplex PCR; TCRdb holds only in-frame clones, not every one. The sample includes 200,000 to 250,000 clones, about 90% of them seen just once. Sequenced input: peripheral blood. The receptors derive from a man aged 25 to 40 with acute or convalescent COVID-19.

As DNA, the CDR3 is TGTGCCAGTAGTATCGGGGACTATGGCTACACCTTC. This codes for CASSIGDYGYTF. The chain recombines TRBV19 with TRBJ1-2; D is undetermined. CDR3 length equals 12 residues. V was clipped by 3 bases and J by 3 bases, with 5 bases between them. Germline V gene lookup returns CDR1 LNHDA and CDR2 SQIVND (reference sequence).

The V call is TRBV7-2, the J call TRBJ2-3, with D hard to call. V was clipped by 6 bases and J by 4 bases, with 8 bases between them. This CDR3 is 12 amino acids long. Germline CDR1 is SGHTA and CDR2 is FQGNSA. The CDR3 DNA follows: TGTGCCAGCAGTCTTAATCCAGATACGCAGTATTTT. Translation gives CASSLNPDTQYF.

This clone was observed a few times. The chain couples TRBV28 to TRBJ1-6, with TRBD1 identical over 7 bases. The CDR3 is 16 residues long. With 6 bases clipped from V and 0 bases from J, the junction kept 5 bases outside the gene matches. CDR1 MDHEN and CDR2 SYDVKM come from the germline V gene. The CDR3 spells CASSNWDSSYNSPLHF. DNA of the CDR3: TGTGCCAGCAGCAACTGGGACAGCTCCTATAATTCACCCCTCCACTTT. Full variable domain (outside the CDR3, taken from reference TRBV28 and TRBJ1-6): DVKVTQSSRYLVKRTGEKVFLECVQDMDHENMFWYRQDPGLGLRLIYFSYDVKMKEKGDIPEGYSVSREKKERFSLILESASTNQTSMYLCASSNWDSSYNSPLHFGNGTRLTVT.

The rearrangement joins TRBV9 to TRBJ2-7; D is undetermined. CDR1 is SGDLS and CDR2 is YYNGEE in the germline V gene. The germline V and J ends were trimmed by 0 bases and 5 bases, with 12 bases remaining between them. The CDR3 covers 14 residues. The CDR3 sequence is CASSVDPARDEQYF. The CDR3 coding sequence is TGTGCCAGCAGCGTAGATCCCGCCCGCGACGAGCAGTACTTC.

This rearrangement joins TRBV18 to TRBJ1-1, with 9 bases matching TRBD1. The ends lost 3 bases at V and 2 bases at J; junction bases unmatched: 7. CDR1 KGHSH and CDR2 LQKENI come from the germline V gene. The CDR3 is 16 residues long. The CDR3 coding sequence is TGTGCCAGCTCACCGGGACAGGGTAGCTTAAACACTGAAGCTTTCTTT. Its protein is CASSPGQGSLNTEAFF.

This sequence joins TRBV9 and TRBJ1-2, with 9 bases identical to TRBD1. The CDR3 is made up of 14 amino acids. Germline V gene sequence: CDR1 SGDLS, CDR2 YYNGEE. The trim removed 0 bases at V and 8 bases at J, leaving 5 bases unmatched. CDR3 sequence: CASSVGDRDRGYTF. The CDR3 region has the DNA TGTGCCAGCAGCGTAGGGGACAGGGACAGAGGCTACACCTTC.

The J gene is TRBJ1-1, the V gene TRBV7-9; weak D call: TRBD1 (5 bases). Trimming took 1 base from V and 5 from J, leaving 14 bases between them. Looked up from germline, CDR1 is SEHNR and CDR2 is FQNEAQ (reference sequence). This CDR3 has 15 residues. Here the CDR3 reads CASSLGWQGRTEAFF. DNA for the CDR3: TGTGCCAGCAGCTTAGGTTGGCAGGGAAGGACTGAAGCTTTCTTT. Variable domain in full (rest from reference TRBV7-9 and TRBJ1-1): DTGVSQNPRHKITKRGQNVTFRCDPISEHNRLYWYRQTLGQGPEFLTYFQNEAQLEKSRLLSDRFSAERPKGSFSTLEIQRTEQGDSAMYLCASSLGWQGRTEAFFGQGTRLTVV.

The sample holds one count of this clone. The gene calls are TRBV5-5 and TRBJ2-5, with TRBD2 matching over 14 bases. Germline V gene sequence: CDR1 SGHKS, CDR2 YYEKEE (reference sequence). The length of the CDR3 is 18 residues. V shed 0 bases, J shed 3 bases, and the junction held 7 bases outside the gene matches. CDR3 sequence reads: CASSLGTSGGFGKETQYF. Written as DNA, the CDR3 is TGTGCCAGCAGCTTGGGGACTAGCGGGGGGTTCGGAAAAGAGACCCAGTACTTC.

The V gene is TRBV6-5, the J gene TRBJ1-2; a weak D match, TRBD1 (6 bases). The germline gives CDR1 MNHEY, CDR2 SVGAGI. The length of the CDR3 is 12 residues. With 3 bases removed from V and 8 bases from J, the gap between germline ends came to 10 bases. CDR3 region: CASSYGRGGYTF. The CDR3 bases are TGTGCCAGCAGTTATGGCAGGGGAGGCTACACCTTC.

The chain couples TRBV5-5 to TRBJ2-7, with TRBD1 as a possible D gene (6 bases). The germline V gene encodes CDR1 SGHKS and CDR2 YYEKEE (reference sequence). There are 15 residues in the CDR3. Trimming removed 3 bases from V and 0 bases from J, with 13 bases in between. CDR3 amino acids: CASSSRTATSYEQYF. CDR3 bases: TGTGCCAGCAGCTCGAGGACAGCAACCTCCTACGAGCAGTACTTC.

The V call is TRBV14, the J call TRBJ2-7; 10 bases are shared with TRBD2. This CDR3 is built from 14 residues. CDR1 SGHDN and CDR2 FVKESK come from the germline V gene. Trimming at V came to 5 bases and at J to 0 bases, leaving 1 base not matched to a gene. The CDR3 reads CASSSSGSSYEQYF. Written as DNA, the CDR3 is TGTGCCAGCAGCTCTAGCGGGAGCTCCTACGAGCAGTACTTC. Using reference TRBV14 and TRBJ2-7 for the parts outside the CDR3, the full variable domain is EAGVTQFPSHSVIEKGQTVTLRCDPISGHDNLYWYRRVMGKEIKFLLHFVKESKQDESGMPNNRFLAERTGGTYSTLKVQPAELEDSGVYFCASSSSGSSYEQYFGPGTRLTVT.

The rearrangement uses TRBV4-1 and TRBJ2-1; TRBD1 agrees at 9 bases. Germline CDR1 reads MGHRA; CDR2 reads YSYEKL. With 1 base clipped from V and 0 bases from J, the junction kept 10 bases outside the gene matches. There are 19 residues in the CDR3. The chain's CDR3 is CASSQVPGTGRYSYNEQFF. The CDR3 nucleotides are TGCGCCAGCAGCCAAGTTCCTGGGACAGGGCGTTACTCCTACAATGAGCAGTTCTTC.

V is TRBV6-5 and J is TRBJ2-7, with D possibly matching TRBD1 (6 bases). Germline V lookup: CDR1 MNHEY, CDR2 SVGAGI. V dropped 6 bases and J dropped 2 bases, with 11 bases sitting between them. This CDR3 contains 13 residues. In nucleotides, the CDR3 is TGTGCCAGCAGGAGACAGGAACCCTACGAGCAGTACTTC. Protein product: CASRRQEPYEQYF.

The CDR3 loop reads CASSPGLAGGQSEQFF. CDR3 nucleotide sequence: TGTGCCAGCTCACCCGGACTAGCGGGGGGGCAGAGTGAGCAGTTCTTC. The chain combines TRBV18 with TRBJ2-1; 15 bases agree with TRBD2. This CDR3 is built from 16 residues. In germline, CDR1 is KGHSH, CDR2 LQKENI. V lost 3 bases, J lost 9 bases, and 6 bases stayed unmatched.

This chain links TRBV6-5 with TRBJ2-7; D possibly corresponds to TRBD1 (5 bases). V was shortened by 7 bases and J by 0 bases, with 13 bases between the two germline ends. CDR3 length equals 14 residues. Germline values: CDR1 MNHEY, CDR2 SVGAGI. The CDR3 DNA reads TGTGCCAGCAAATCACAGGTACACTCCTACGAGCAGTACTTC. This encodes CASKSQVHSYEQYF.

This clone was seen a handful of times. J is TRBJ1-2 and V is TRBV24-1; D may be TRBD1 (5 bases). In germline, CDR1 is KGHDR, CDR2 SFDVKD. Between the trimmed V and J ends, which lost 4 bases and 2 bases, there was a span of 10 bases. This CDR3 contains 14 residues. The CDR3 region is CATSDSSGNYGYTF. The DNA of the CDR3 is TGTGCCACCAGTGACTCATCAGGGAACTATGGCTACACCTTC.

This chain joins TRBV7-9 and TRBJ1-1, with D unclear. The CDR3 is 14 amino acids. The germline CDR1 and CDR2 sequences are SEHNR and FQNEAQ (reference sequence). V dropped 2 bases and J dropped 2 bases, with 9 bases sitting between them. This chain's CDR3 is CASSLPGINTEAFF. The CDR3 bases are TGTGCCAGCAGCTTACCGGGGATTAACACTGAAGCTTTCTTT.

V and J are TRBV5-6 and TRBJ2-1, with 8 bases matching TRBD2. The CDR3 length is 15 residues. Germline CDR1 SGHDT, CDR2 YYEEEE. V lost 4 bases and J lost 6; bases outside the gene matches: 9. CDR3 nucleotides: TGTGCCAGCAGCGTAGTTTCCGGGGGGGCCAATGAGCAGTTCTTC. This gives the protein CASSVVSGGANEQFF.

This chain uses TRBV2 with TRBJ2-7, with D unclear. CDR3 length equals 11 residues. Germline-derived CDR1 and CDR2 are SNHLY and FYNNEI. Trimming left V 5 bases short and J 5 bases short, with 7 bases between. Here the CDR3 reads CASSWPDEQYF. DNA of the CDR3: TGTGCCAGCAGTTGGCCAGACGAGCAGTACTTC.

DNA for the CDR3: TGTGCCAGCTTAGGAGGGCGGGCAGATACGCAGTATTTT. This codes for CASLGGRADTQYF. The chain links TRBV2 to TRBJ2-3, with a possible D match to TRBD2 (6 bases). This CDR3 contains 13 residues. Germline CDR1 reads SNHLY; CDR2 reads FYNNEI. Trimming took off 8 bases at V and 4 bases at J, with 13 bases between the two ends.

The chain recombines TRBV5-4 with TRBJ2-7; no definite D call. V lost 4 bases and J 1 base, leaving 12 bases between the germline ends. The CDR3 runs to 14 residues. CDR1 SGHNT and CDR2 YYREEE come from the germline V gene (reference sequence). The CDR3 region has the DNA TGTGCCAGCAGCGTGGACCCGAGGTCCTACGAGCAGTACTTC. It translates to CASSVDPRSYEQYF.

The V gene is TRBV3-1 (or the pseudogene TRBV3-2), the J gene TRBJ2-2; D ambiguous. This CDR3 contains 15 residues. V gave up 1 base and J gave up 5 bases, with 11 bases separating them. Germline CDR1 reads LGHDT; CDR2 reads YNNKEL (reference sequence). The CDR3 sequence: CASSQVSVRTGELFF. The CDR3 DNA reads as TGTGCCAGCAGCCAAGTTTCGGTTAGAACCGGGGAGCTGTTTTTT.

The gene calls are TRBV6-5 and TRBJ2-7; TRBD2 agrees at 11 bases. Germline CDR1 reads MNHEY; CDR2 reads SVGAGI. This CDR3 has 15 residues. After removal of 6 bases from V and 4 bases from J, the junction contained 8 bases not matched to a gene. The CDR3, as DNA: TGTGCCAGCAGAAAAACTAGCGGGGGCTTTTACGAGCAGTACTTC. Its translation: CASRKTSGGFYEQYF.

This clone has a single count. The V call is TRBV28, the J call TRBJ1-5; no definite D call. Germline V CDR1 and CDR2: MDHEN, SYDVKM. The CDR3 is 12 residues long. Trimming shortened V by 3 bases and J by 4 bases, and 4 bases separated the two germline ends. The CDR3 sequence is CASSLANQPQHF. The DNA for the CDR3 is TGTGCCAGCAGTTTGGCAAATCAGCCCCAGCATTTT.